This TCR beta chain originates from a study of blood T cell repertoires in COVID-19. Overall study context: The United States, Italy and Spain were the sources of the acute and convalescent COVID-19 samples. T cells, B-cell-depleted T cells, or PBMCs provided the cDNA or gDNA that served as material.

The CDR3 runs to 13 residues. V gave up 5 bases and J gave up 6 bases; unmatched junction bases: 6. Per germline, CDR1 SGHAT and CDR2 FQNNGV. Methods used by the authors: Reference gene primer amplification in the assay estimated nucleated cell counts. Only in-frame clones appear in the TCRdb table, and some are missing; sequencing was by immunoSEQ multiplex PCR. That table supplies the V and J calls and clone size; D and trimming were determined from the DNA. The repertoire consists of approximately 190,000 clones, with about 88% occurring once and the leading ten covering 13% to 15%. This clone turned up a few times.

The chain couples TRBV11-2 to TRBJ1-2; 7 bases align to TRBD1. Sequenced material: peripheral blood. This TCR was recovered from a man aged 25 to 40 with active or convalescent COVID-19. The chain's CDR3 is CASSPDRWDGYTF. CDR3 coding DNA: TGTGCCAGCAGCCCGGACAGGTGGGATGGCTACACCTTC.